This T cell receptor beta chain was captured by sequencing in a study of CD4+ T cells in melanoma. General study points: CD8+ T cell, macrophage and B cell function reportedly correlated with neoantigen-specific CD4+ T cells. Reportedly, melanoma neoantigen-specific CD4+ T cells showed varied differentiation states.

Libraries were prepared by immunoSEQ multiplex PCR; TCRdb keeps only in-frame clonotypes and omits some of them. The sample contains roughly 4,800 clones, roughly three fifths of which appear only once. The germline V and J ends were trimmed by 4 bases and 8 bases, with 18 bases remaining between them. The CDR3 loop spans 15 amino acids. Germline V gives CDR1 SGDLS, CDR2 YYNGEE. This clone turned up a few times. Its antigen is still unknown. The chain links TRBV9 to TRBJ1-4; D is ambiguous. The sample consisted of cells from a culture (not recorded whether cultured in vitro). The sequence was obtained from a human donor with melanoma. CDR3 nucleotides: TGTGCCAGCAGCTCGGACGTTGGGAGAGAGGAAAAACTGTTTTTT. Its protein is CASSSDVGREEKLFF.